The sequence of this T cell receptor (beta chain) was determined in a study of regulatory T cells in long-lasting Graves disease. Whole-study context: Graves' patients, newly diagnosed, had taken antithyroid drugs under 3 months. Study findings and constraints: Thyroid tissue went unexamined; only peripheral blood was analyzed.

For this clonotype: Its antigen is not identified. Compared with germline, one end of the junction differs, possibly owing to a read error.

Time point defined: newly diagnosed GD, antithyroid drugs for less than 3 months. RNA from PBMCs was the source of the TCR library. CDR3 regions were amplified by Arm-PCR using iRepertoire HTBI primers to build TCR beta libraries. In TCRdb, the multiplex PCR reads were re-called with MiXCR into one record per CDR3 protein. The sample has 400,000 to 550,000 distinct CDR3 sequences, about 15% seen once. The CDR3 spans 16 residues. Germline V gene sequence: CDR1 MDHEN, CDR2 SYDVKM. The same data also went into a second study, on T cells in Graves' hyperthyroidism and ophthalmopathy. According to that study: In the first-round RT-PCR of the TCR CDR3, the HTBI primer set was used.

Sequencing was performed on peripheral blood mononuclear cells (PBMCs), taken at new diagnosis, from a patient treated with antithyroid drugs. This receptor was obtained from a woman aged 25 to 45 with Graves disease. This chain uses TRBV28 with TRBJ2-4; TRBD2 matches 8 bases. This chain's CDR3 is CASSSRGALAKSIQYF. CDR3 DNA: TGTGCCAGCAGTTCGCGGGGGGCCCTAGCCAAAAGCATTCAGTACTTC.